These 28 T cell receptor beta chains share one sample of origin, sequenced in a study of beta chain features in type 1 diabetes. Reverse transcribing all isolated RNA meant expressed TCRB transcripts were sequenced. The method was immunoSEQ multiplex PCR; TCRdb's version includes in-frame clones alone and lacks a portion of them. Of about 290,000 clones in the sample, about 8.5% were seen once. The specimen was central memory CD4+ T cells from blood. The receptors here all came from a woman between 18 and 29 years old in good health.

V gene TRBV2 combines with J gene TRBJ1-4, with TRBD1 as a possible D gene (6 bases). The CDR3 totals 15 residues. Trimming left V 3 bases short and J 5 bases short, with 13 bases between. The germline V gene encodes CDR1 SNHLY and CDR2 FYNNEI. The CDR3, as DNA: TGTGCCAGCAGTGAGCTACAGGGTTGGAATGAAAAACTGTTTTTT. Translated, it gives CASSELQGWNEKLFF.

This chain connects TRBV7-9 to TRBJ2-2; D gene unclear. Germline V CDR1 and CDR2: SEHNR, FQNEAQ (reference sequence). The CDR3 runs 16 residues. V lost 5 bases, J lost 2 bases, and 15 bases lay in between. CDR3 sequence reads: CASSPGASANTGELFF. The CDR3 DNA follows: TGTGCCAGCAGCCCCGGAGCATCCGCAAACACCGGGGAGCTGTTTTTT.

This clone appeared a few times. The chain is built from TRBV11-1 and TRBJ2-5; D possibly matches TRBD1 or TRBD2 (5 bases each). Germline CDR1 and CDR2: SGHAT and FQDESV (reference sequence). V was trimmed by 3 bases and J by 5 bases, leaving 13 bases between them. CDR3 length equals 14 residues. CDR3 DNA: TGTGCCAGCAGCTTCGGGGCCTCAGGGGAGACCCAGTACTTC. The encoded protein is CASSFGASGETQYF.

The table lists this clone with a few counts. The chain combines TRBV4-1 with TRBJ1-3; 8 bases agree with TRBD1. Germline assignment: CDR1 MGHRA and CDR2 YSYEKL. This CDR3 contains 17 residues. The junction had 8 bases not matched to a gene; V was cut back by 4 bases and J by 0 bases. CDR3 DNA sequence: TGCGCCAGCAGCCCAAGACTAGGGACAGGCTCTGGAAACACCATATATTTT. It specifies CASSPRLGTGSGNTIYF.

In this sample, this clone turned up a few times. DNA of the CDR3: TGCGCCAGCAGCCAAGAAGGTCCCGCCTATGAGCAGTTCTTC. Translation: CASSQEGPAYEQFF. The V gene is TRBV4-3, the J gene TRBJ2-1; D ambiguous. The germline V and J ends were trimmed by 0 bases and 8 bases, with 11 bases remaining between them. Germline CDR1 is LGHNA and CDR2 is YSLEER. This CDR3 spans 14 amino acids.

This chain links TRBV7-2 with TRBJ2-7, with D possibly matching TRBD1 (6 bases). Germline CDR1 reads SGHTA; CDR2 reads FQGNSA. CDR3 size: 12 residues. The germline V and J ends were trimmed by 9 bases and 3 bases, with 12 bases remaining between them. This CDR3 reads CASGGQRYEQYF. CDR3 DNA: TGTGCCAGTGGAGGACAGCGCTACGAGCAGTACTTC.

This clone has just a few counts. The chain uses TRBV2 and TRBJ1-5; a possible D gene is TRBD1 (5 bases). This CDR3 comprises 14 residues. V was cut by 7 bases and J by 5 bases, with 15 bases left in between. CDR1 and CDR2 (germline): SNHLY, FYNNEI. CDR3 residues: CASNLHGGDQPQHF. In DNA, the CDR3 is TGTGCCAGCAATCTTCACGGAGGGGATCAGCCCCAGCATTTT. Complete variable domain (other parts from reference TRBV2 and TRBJ1-5): EPEVTQTPSHQVTQMGQEVILRCVPISNHLYFYWYRQILGQKVEFLVSFYNNEISEKSEIFDDQFSVERPDGSNFTLKIRSTKLEDSAMYFCASNLHGGDQPQHFGDGTRLSIL.

This clone was observed a few times. The gene calls are TRBV11-3 and TRBJ2-7; D is ambiguous. Per the germline V gene, CDR1 is SGHNT and CDR2 is YENEEA. Trimming left V 0 bases short and J 2 bases short, with 8 bases between. The CDR3 has 14 residues. The CDR3 DNA follows: TGTGCCAGCAGCTTAGATCCTGAAACCTACGAGCAGTACTTC. Encoded protein: CASSLDPETYEQYF.

There are many counts of this clone. The chain employs TRBV7-9 and TRBJ2-3, with 9 bases fitting TRBD2. The ends lost 4 bases at V and 0 bases at J; junction bases unmatched: 14. CDR1 and CDR2 from the germline V gene are SEHNR and FQNEAQ (reference sequence). This CDR3 is 19 amino acids long. In DNA form, the CDR3 reads TGTGCCAGCAGCTCCGCCGTAGCGGGAGTGGGGGTTAGCACAGATACGCAGTATTTT. Its protein product is CASSSAVAGVGVSTDTQYF.

V usage is TRBV6-5 and J usage is TRBJ2-7; 9 bases are a match to TRBD2. The CDR3 length is 14 residues. In germline, CDR1 is MNHEY, CDR2 SVGAGI. The V gene end was trimmed by 5 bases and the J gene end by 3 bases; junction bases not matched to a gene: 5. The CDR3 DNA reads as TGTGCCAGCAGTCCGCGGGGGGGAGGCTACGAGCAGTACGTC. It specifies CASSPRGGGYEQYV.

The rearrangement joins TRBV19 to TRBJ2-7; 15 nucleotides match TRBD2. From germline, CDR1 is LNHDA and CDR2 SQIVND (reference sequence). The trim removed 4 bases at V and 7 bases at J, leaving 8 bases unmatched. The CDR3 has 16 amino acids. The CDR3 coding sequence is TGTGCCAGTAGTACCGGGACTAGCGGGAGGCCGCGGGAGCAGTACTTC. This encodes CASSTGTSGRPREQYF.

This clone was detected a few times. The rearrangement links TRBV23-1 to TRBJ1-5; D remains ambiguous. TRBV23-1 is an ORF, with its function uncertain. Trimming took 6 bases from V and 1 from J, leaving 13 bases between them. CDR3 length: 15 amino acids. The CDR3 reads CASSPQPWSNQPQHF. The CDR3 coding sequence is TGCGCCAGCAGCCCACAGCCTTGGAGCAATCAGCCCCAGCATTTT.

The chain has TRBV9 and TRBJ2-1, with 7 bases lining up with TRBD1. V shed 1 base and J 4 bases; nucleotides not matched to a gene: 11. CDR1 and CDR2 (germline): SGDLS, YYNGEE. The CDR3 has 17 amino acids. The CDR3 region has the DNA TGTGCCAGCAGCGTAAAACCAGGGGGAAGAGGGTACAATGAGCAGTTCTTC. Residues: CASSVKPGGRGYNEQFF.

This clone came up many times. The chain employs TRBV28 and TRBJ1-5; D may be TRBD1 (5 bases). V lost 2 bases and J 2 bases, leaving 10 bases between the germline ends. Germline loops: CDR1 MDHEN, CDR2 SYDVKM. This CDR3 comprises 15 residues. Here the CDR3 reads CASSLMSGRNQPQHF. The DNA for the CDR3 is TGTGCCAGCAGTTTAATGTCGGGGCGCAATCAGCCCCAGCATTTT.

The V gene is TRBV5-6, the J gene TRBJ1-5; tentative D call: TRBD1 (5 bases). This CDR3 is built from 15 residues. The V gene lost 0 bases and the J gene lost 4 bases, with 11 bases spanning the gap. Germline-derived CDR1 and CDR2 are SGHDT and YYEEEE. CDR3 amino acids: CASSLGPGLNQPQHF. The DNA for the CDR3 is TGTGCCAGCAGCTTGGGGCCAGGGCTTAATCAGCCCCAGCATTTT.

The chain employs TRBV23-1 and TRBJ2-5, with TRBD1 as a possible D gene (5 bases). TRBV23-1 is flagged as an ORF with uncertain function. The CDR3 runs to 14 residues. Trimming stripped 4 bases from V and 2 bases from J, with 11 bases between. The CDR3 DNA follows: TGCGCCAGCAGTCCACCGACAGTTCAAGAGACCCAGTACTTC. It codes for CASSPPTVQETQYF.

This clone has ten or more counts. This chain uses TRBV2 with TRBJ2-3; D remains unclear. CDR1 and CDR2 (germline): SNHLY, FYNNEI. The CDR3 totals 16 residues. V was pared by 2 bases and J by 4 bases, with 16 bases between. In DNA form, the CDR3 reads TGTGCCAGCAGTGAATTCCAGACGGGTATCTCAGATACGCAGTATTTT. This translates into CASSEFQTGISDTQYF.

This clone was observed a few times. The chain links TRBV27 to TRBJ2-3; D may be TRBD1 (6 bases). CDR3 size: 13 residues. CDR1 MNHEY and CDR2 SMNVEV come from the germline V gene (reference sequence). Between the trimmed V and J ends, which lost 8 bases and 0 bases, there was a span of 9 bases. The CDR3 reads CASRQVSTDTQYF. The CDR3, as DNA: TGTGCCAGCCGACAGGTTAGCACAGATACGCAGTATTTT.

The rearrangement uses TRBV27 and TRBJ2-1; TRBD2 might be the D (6 bases). This CDR3 comprises 17 residues. CDR1 is MNHEY, CDR2 SMNVEV, per germline (reference sequence). The V end lost 5 bases, the J end lost 4 bases, and 21 bases lay between the germline ends. CDR3 residues: CASSGGIGSDGYNEQFF. As DNA, the CDR3 is TGTGCCAGCAGTGGGGGGATTGGATCTGATGGGTACAATGAGCAGTTCTTC.

The chain recombines TRBV28 with TRBJ1-2, with D uncertain. The germline V and J ends were trimmed by 6 bases and 2 bases, with 16 bases remaining between them. The CDR3 loop spans 15 amino acids. Germline CDR1 MDHEN, CDR2 SYDVKM. DNA for the CDR3: TGTGCCAGCAGAACCTCGACCGCGGGAAACTATGGCTACACCTTC. Translating gives CASRTSTAGNYGYTF.

The chain is built from TRBV9 and TRBJ2-7; D is tentatively TRBD1 or TRBD2 (5 bases each). This CDR3 has 16 amino acids. Germline V gene data show CDR1 as SGDLS and CDR2 as YYNGEE. V was trimmed by 2 bases and J by 0 bases, leaving 15 bases between them. The CDR3: CASSVGVGGYSYEQYF. The CDR3 DNA reads TGTGCCAGCAGCGTGGGGGTTGGGGGTTACTCCTACGAGCAGTACTTC.

Only a few counts were recorded for this clone. CDR3 sequence (DNA): TGTGCCAGTAGTACAAGCGGGAGCAGCTCCTACGAGCAGTACTTC. Its protein product is CASSTSGSSSYEQYF. The genes are TRBV19 and TRBJ2-7, with 8 bases identical to TRBD2. Germline CDR1 and CDR2: LNHDA and SQIVND (reference sequence). J was trimmed by 0 bases and V by 4 bases; bases with no gene match: 5. This CDR3 spans 15 amino acids.

This chain uses TRBV7-9 with TRBJ1-1; D perhaps matches TRBD1 (6 bases). V dropped 6 bases and J dropped 11 bases, with 22 bases sitting between them. Looked up from germline, CDR1 is SEHNR and CDR2 is FQNEAQ (reference sequence). CDR3 length: 14 residues. CDR3 nucleotides: TGTGCCAGCAGTTCATGGGGGGGCGCATTGCAGGCTTTCTTT. Encoded protein: CASSSWGGALQAFF. Based on the CDR3 plus reference TRBV7-9 and TRBJ1-1, the full variable domain is DTGVSQNPRHKITKRGQNVTFRCDPISEHNRLYWYRQTLGQGPEFLTYFQNEAQLEKSRLLSDRFSAERPKGSFSTLEIQRTEQGDSAMYLCASSSWGGALQAFFGQGTRLTVV.

This clone was seen a handful of times. This specimen includes other DNA sequences encoding the same CDR3. The genes are TRBV5-1 and TRBJ2-2; a weak D match, TRBD2 (5 bases). The CDR3 is made up of 16 amino acids. Trimming removed 0 bases at V and 2 bases at J, with 11 bases between. CDR1 SGHRS and CDR2 YFSETQ come from the germline V gene. DNA of the CDR3: TGCGCCAGCAGCTTGGCACTAGGCGTAAACACCGGGGAGCTGTTTTTT. This codes for CASSLALGVNTGELFF.

On this clone itself: A much larger clonotype is one base distant, so this may be a read error. V and J are TRBV5-1 and TRBJ1-1; D unresolved. Looked up from germline, CDR1 is SGHRS and CDR2 is YFSETQ. The V end lost 4 bases, the J end lost 4 bases, and 14 bases lay between the germline ends. CDR3 length: 14 amino acids. The CDR3 region is CASSAEYLGTEAFF. CDR3 DNA: TGCGCCAGCAGCGCGGAGTATCTGGGCACTGAAGCTTTCTTT.

The CDR3 sequence is CASRQRRGTEAFF. The CDR3 DNA reads TGTGCCAGCAGACAAAGGAGAGGCACTGAAGCTTTCTTT. The chain joins TRBV7-3 to TRBJ1-1; D is unclear. V was pared by 6 bases and J by 4 bases, with 12 bases between. The CDR3 loop spans 13 amino acids. Germline CDR1 and CDR2: SGHTA and FQGTGA. The full variable domain, completed using reference TRBV7-3 and TRBJ1-1, is GAGVSQTPSNKVTEKGKYVELRCDPISGHTALYWYRQSLGQGPEFLIYFQGTGAADDSGLPNDRFFAVRPEGSVSTLKIQRTERGDSAVYLCASRQRRGTEAFFGQGTRLTVV.

The chain uses TRBV4-3 and TRBJ2-1; 9 bases are shared with TRBD2. CDR1 and CDR2 from the germline V gene are LGHNA and YSLEER. Trimming cost V 3 bases and J 1 base; bases outside gene matches: 19. The CDR3 loop spans 21 amino acids. Here the CDR3 reads CASSHARGLAGLGGSYNEQFF. As DNA, the CDR3 is TGCGCCAGCAGCCACGCTAGGGGACTAGCCGGACTCGGTGGGTCCTACAATGAGCAGTTCTTC.

This clone was seen a handful of times. The chain carries TRBV29-1 and TRBJ2-4, with D perhaps matching TRBD1 (5 bases). There are 14 residues in the CDR3. V dropped 0 bases and J dropped 5 bases, with 11 bases sitting between them. The germline CDR1 and CDR2 sequences are SQVTM and ANQGSEA. CDR3 sequence (DNA): TGCAGCGTTGAAGATAGGGGCAATCAAAACATTCAGTACTTC. This gives the protein CSVEDRGNQNIQYF.